This T cell receptor (beta chain) was identified in a study of molecular identifiers for immune sequencing clone quantification. Study at large: Four of five splits of RNA from approximately 22,000 or 94,000 naive CD8 cells were sequenced in replicates. Study observations and caveats: Detection of one spiked Jurkat cell's TCR RNA reportedly worked in 1 million or so naive cells. Clones that exceeded 20 RNA copies held over 98% of effector molecules, yet under 1% in naive cells.

One entry per CDR3 protein, called by TCRdb with MiXCR from the PCR reads. Among about 640,000 distinct CDR3 sequences listed, 15% to 20% were seen once. V lost 5 bases, J lost 3 bases, and 2 bases stayed unmatched. Germline lookup yields CDR1 SGDLS and CDR2 YYNGEE. The CDR3 extends over 13 amino acids. This clonotype was observed at least ten times. Its target is unknown. Naive CD8 libraries were made from 20,000 to 1,000,000 sorted cells, and they used 10%, 30% or 50% RNA. The rearrangement uses TRBV9 and TRBJ2-3; 8 positions match TRBD2. The TCR comes from a human donor in good health. Some libraries in this study had Jurkat cell RNA spiked in. The specimen sequenced was naive CD8+ T cells from blood, with Jurkat cell RNA spiked in. Subset given: FACS-sorted CD8+CD4-CCR7+CD45RA+ naive T cells. This chain's CDR3 is CASSGTRTDTQYF. CDR3 DNA: TGTGCCAGCAGTGGGACTAGAACAGATACGCAGTATTTT.